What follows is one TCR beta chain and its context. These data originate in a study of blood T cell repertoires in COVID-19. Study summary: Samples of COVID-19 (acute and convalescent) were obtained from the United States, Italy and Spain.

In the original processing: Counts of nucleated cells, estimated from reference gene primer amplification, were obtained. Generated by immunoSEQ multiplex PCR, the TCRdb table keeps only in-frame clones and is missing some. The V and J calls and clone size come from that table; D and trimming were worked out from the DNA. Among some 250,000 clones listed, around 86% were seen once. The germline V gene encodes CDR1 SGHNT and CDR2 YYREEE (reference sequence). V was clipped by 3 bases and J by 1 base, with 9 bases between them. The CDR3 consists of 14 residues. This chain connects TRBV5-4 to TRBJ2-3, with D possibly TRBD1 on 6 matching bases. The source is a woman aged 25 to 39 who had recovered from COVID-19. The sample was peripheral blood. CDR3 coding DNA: TGTGCCAGCAGCTGGAGACAGGGCACAGATACGCAGTATTTT. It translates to CASSWRQGTDTQYF.